Listed below are T cell receptor beta chains from one sample, sequenced in a study of T cells in Graves' hyperthyroidism and ophthalmopathy. TCRdb processed the multiplex PCR reads anew with MiXCR; each CDR3 protein has one entry. The data hold some 510,000 distinct CDR3 sequences, with around 20% observed a single time. The sample consisted of blood. The receptors were gathered from a man younger than 30 with Graves' hyperthyroidism. The CDR3 runs from the conserved cysteine through the conserved F or W. The D gene is left open where the match is weak. Clone sizes are given selectively: once, few, many, or a class where the clone is expanded.

NA	TRBV24-1	many	TRBJ2-5	CATSDFGMTQYF	TGTGCCACCAGTGATTTTGGGATGACCCAGTACTTC
NA	TRBV6-1	NA	TRBJ1-1	CASSDLSRVDTEAFF	TGTGCCAGCAGTGACCTTTCCCGGGTGGACACTGAAGCTTTCTTT
TRBD1	TRBV2	NA	TRBJ2-7	CASMSGQGIHEQYF	TGTGCCAGCATGTCCGGACAGGGAATCCACGAGCAGTACTTC
NA	TRBV28	many	TRBJ1-2	CASSFNRRQAYGYTF	TGTGCCAGCAGTTTTAACCGTAGGCAGGCCTATGGCTACACCTTC
NA	TRBV5-6	many	TRBJ2-7	CASSPLRSYEQYF	TGTGCCAGCAGCCCCCTGAGGTCCTACGAGCAGTACTTC
TRBD2	TRBV11-2	few	TRBJ2-5	CASSLSPGLAEYQETQYF	TGTGCCAGCAGCTTGAGTCCGGGACTAGCAGAATACCAAGAGACCCAGTACTTC
NA	TRBV12-3/TRBV12-4	many	TRBJ2-5	CASSQHQETQYF	TGTGCCAGTTCACAGCACCAAGAGACCCAGTACTTC
NA	TRBV2	many	TRBJ2-2	CASSDSLSNTGELFF	TGTGCCAGCAGTGACAGTCTATCGAACACCGGGGAGCTGTTTTTT
NA	TRBV6-4	many	TRBJ1-5	CASSGEPVHQPQHF	TGTGCCAGCAGCGGGGAGCCGGTCCATCAGCCCCAGCATTTT
NA	TRBV5-1	many	TRBJ1-2	CASSLGGNGYTF	TGTGCCAGCAGTTTAGGGGGGAATGGCTACACCTTC
NA	TRBV27	NA	TRBJ2-7	CASSFSGQGDLLGEQYF	TGTGCCAGCAGTTTTTCGGGGCAGGGGGACTTGCTCGGCGAGCAGTACTTC
NA	TRBV14	many	TRBJ2-7	CASSQDFGYSRNEQYF	TGTGCCAGCAGCCAAGATTTCGGGTATAGTAGAAACGAGCAGTACTTC
NA	TRBV19	NA	TRBJ1-3	CGSSMGTASGNTIYF	TGTGGCAGTAGTATGGGGACGGCCTCTGGAAACACCATATATTTT
NA	TRBV15	many	TRBJ1-5	CATSRDRGRSQPQHF	TGTGCCACCAGCAGAGATCGAGGGAGGAGCCAGCCCCAGCATTTT
TRBD2	TRBV20-1	many	TRBJ2-2	CSARGLAGGHTGELFF	TGCAGTGCTAGGGGACTAGCGGGGGGGCATACCGGGGAGCTGTTTTTT
TRBD1	TRBV27	many	TRBJ2-7	CASSNTFPGQGLHEQYF	TGTGCCAGCAGTAACACTTTTCCGGGACAGGGTCTTCACGAGCAGTACTTC
TRBD1	TRBV2	once	TRBJ2-5	CASSGRTGAQETQYF	TGTGCCAGCAGTGGTCGGACAGGGGCCCAAGAGACCCAGTACTTC
TRBD2	TRBV6-1	few	TRBJ2-3	CASSPTLAGSTDTQYF	TGTGCCAGCAGCCCGACACTAGCGGGGTCCACAGATACGCAGTATTTT
NA	TRBV11-2	many	TRBJ2-2	CASSLVDGARNTGELFF	TGTGCCAGCAGCTTAGTAGATGGGGCGCGGAACACCGGGGAGCTGTTTTTT
TRBD1	TRBV24-1	NA	TRBJ2-7	CATRGQLIIAYEQYF	TGTGCCACCCGGGGACAGCTTATCATAGCCTACGAGCAGTACTTC
NA	TRBV6-1	many	TRBJ1-5	CASSEIAWAGPNQPQHF	TGTGCCAGCAGTGAAATAGCGTGGGCAGGGCCTAATCAGCCCCAGCATTTT
TRBD1	TRBV30	many	TRBJ1-5	CAWSGATGTGNQPQHF	TGTGCCTGGAGTGGGGCGACGGGGACAGGCAATCAGCCCCAGCATTTT
TRBD1	TRBV19	many	TRBJ1-2	CASSMGQGGNYGYTF	TGTGCCAGTAGTATGGGACAGGGAGGCAACTATGGCTACACCTTC
NA	TRBV7-6	many	TRBJ2-7	CASSLATGPHYEQYF	TGTGCCAGCAGCTTAGCGACAGGTCCCCACTACGAGCAGTACTTC
NA	TRBV12-5	many	TRBJ1-5	CASGLTSLSNQPQHF	TGTGCTAGTGGTTTAACCTCCCTCAGCAATCAGCCCCAGCATTTT
NA	TRBV27	NA	TRBJ1-5	CASSSTRFQGNQPQRF	TGTGCCAGCAGTTCCACAAGGTTTCAGGGCAATCAGCCCCAGCGTTTT
NA	TRBV12-3/TRBV12-4	many	TRBJ2-2	CASKFRGAQATGELFF	TGTGCCAGCAAGTTTAGAGGAGCTCAGGCCACCGGGGAGCTGTTTTTT
NA	TRBV28	NA	TRBJ2-5	CASSSPGRGETQYF	TGTGCCAGCAGTTCCCCGGGGAGGGGGGAGACCCAGTACTTC
NA	TRBV28	many	TRBJ1-1	CASNSGDTEAFF	TGTGCCAGCAATTCAGGGGACACTGAAGCTTTCTTT
NA	TRBV28	few	TRBJ1-1	CASLPTPVGTEAFF	TGTGCCAGCCTCCCGACCCCGGTTGGAACTGAAGCTTTCTTT